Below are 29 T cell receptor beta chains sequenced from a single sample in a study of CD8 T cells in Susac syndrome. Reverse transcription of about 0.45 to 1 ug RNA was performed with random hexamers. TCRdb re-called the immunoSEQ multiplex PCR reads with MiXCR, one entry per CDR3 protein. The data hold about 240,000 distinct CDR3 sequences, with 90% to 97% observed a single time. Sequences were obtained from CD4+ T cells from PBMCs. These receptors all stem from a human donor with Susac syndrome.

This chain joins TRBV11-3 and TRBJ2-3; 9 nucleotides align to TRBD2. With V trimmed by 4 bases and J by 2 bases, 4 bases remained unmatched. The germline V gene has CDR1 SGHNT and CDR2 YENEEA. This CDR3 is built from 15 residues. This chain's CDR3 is CASSYSGGNTDTQYF. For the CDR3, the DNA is TGTGCCAGCAGCTACAGCGGGGGGAACACAGATACGCAGTATTTT.

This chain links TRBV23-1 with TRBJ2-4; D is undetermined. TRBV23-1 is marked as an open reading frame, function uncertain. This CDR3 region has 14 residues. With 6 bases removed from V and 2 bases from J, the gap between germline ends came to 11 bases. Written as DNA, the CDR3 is TGCGCCAGCAGCCCACCGAGGTCCAAAAACATTCAGTACTTC. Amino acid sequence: CASSPPRSKNIQYF.

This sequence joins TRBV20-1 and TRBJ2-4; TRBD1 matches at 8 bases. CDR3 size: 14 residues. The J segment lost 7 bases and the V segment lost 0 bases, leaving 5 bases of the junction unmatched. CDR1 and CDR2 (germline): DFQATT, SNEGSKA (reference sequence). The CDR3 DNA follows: TGCAGTGCTAGAGATATGACAGGGGTGAACATTCAGTACTTC. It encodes CSARDMTGVNIQYF.

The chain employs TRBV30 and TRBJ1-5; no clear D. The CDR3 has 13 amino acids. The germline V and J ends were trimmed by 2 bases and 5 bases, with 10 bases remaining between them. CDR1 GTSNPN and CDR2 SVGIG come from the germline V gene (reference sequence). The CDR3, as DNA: TGTGCCTGGAGTACTCATCCTTATCAGCCCCAGCATTTT. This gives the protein CAWSTHPYQPQHF.

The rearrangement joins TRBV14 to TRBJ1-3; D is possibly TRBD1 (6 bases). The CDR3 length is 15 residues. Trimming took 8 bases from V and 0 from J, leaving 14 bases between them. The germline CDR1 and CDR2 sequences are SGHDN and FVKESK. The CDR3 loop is CASAVTGPSGNTIYF. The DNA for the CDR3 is TGTGCCAGCGCCGTGACAGGTCCCTCTGGAAACACCATATATTTT. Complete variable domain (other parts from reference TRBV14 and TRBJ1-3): EAGVTQFPSHSVIEKGQTVTLRCDPISGHDNLYWYRRVMGKEIKFLLHFVKESKQDESGMPNNRFLAERTGGTYSTLKVQPAELEDSGVYFCASAVTGPSGNTIYFGEGSWLTVV.

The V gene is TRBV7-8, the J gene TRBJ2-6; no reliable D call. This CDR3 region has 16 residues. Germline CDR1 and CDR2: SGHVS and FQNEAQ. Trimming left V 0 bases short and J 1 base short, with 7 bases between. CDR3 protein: CASSLALSSGANVLTF. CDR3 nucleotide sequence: TGTGCCAGCAGCTTAGCGCTGAGTTCTGGGGCCAACGTCCTGACTTTC.

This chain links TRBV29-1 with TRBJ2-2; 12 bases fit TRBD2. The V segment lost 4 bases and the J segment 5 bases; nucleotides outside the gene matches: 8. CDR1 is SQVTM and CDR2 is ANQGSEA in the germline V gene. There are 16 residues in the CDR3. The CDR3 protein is CSVARASGRVTGELFF. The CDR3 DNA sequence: TGCAGCGTTGCCCGGGCTAGCGGGAGGGTGACCGGGGAGCTGTTTTTT.

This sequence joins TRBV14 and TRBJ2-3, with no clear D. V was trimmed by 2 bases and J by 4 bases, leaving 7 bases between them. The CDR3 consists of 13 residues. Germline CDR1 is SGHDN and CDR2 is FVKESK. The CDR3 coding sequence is TGTGCCAGCAGCCAACATTCGCCAGATACGCAGTATTTT. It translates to CASSQHSPDTQYF. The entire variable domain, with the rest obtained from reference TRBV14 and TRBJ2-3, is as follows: EAGVTQFPSHSVIEKGQTVTLRCDPISGHDNLYWYRRVMGKEIKFLLHFVKESKQDESGMPNNRFLAERTGGTYSTLKVQPAELEDSGVYFCASSQHSPDTQYFGPGTRLTVL.

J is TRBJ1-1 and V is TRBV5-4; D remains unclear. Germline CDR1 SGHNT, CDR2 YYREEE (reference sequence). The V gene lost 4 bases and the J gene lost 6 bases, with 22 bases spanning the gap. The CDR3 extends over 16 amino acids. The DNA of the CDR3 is TGTGCCAGCAGCCGTCCCCTCGAACAGAGAATATCTGAAGCTTTCTTT. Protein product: CASSRPLEQRISEAFF.

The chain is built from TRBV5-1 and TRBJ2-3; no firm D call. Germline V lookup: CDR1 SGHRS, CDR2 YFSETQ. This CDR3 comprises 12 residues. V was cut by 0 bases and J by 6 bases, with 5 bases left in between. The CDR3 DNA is TGCGCCAGCAGCTTGGAACGGGATACGCAGTATTTT. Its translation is CASSLERDTQYF.

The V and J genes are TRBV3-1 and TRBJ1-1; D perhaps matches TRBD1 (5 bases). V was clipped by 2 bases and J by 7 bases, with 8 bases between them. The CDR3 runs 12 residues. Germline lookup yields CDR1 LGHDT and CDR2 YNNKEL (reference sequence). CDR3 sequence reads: CASSQSGGEAFF. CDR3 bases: TGTGCCAGCAGCCAAAGTGGGGGTGAAGCTTTCTTT.

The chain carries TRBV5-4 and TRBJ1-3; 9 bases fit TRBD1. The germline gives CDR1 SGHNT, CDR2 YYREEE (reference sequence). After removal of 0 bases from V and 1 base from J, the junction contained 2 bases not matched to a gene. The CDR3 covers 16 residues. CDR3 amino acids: CASSLGGTGSGNTIYF. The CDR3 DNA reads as TGTGCCAGCAGCTTGGGCGGGACAGGGTCTGGAAACACCATATATTTT. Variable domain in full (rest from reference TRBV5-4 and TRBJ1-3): ETGVTQSPTHLIKTRGQQVTLRCSSQSGHNTVSWYQQALGQGPQFIFQYYREEENGRGNFPPRFSGLQFPNYSSELNVNALELDDSALYLCASSLGGTGSGNTIYFGEGSWLTVV.

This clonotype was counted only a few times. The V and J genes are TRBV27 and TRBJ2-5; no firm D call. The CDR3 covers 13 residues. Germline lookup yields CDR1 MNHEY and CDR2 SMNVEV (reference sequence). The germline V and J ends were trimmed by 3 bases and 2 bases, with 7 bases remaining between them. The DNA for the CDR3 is TGTGCCAGCAGTTTGGCATATCAAGAGACCCAGTACTTC. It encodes CASSLAYQETQYF.

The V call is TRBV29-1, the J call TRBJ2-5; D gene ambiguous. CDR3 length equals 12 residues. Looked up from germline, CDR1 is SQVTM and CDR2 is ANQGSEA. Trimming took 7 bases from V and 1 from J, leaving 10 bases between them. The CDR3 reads CSASKPQETQYF. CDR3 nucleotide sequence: TGCAGCGCCTCTAAGCCCCAAGAGACCCAGTACTTC.

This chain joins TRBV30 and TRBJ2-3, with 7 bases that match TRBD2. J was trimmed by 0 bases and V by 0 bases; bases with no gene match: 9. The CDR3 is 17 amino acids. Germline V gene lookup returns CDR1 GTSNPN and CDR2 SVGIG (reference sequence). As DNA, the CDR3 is TGTGCCTGGAGTGTACGATCTAGCGGAACTAGCACAGATACGCAGTATTTT. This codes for CAWSVRSSGTSTDTQYF.

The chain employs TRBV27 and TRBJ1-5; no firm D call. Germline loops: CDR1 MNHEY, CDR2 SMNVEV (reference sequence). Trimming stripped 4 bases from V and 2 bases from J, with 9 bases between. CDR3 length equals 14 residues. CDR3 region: CASSWSGGNQPQHF. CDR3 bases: TGTGCCAGCAGTTGGTCTGGGGGCAATCAGCCCCAGCATTTT.

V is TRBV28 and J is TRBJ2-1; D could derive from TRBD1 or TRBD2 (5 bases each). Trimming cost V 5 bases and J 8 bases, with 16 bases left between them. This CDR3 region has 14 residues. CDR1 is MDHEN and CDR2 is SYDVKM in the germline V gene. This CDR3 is CASSVDRGSDEQFF. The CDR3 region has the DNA TGTGCCAGCAGTGTCGACCGGGGCTCCGATGAGCAGTTCTTC.

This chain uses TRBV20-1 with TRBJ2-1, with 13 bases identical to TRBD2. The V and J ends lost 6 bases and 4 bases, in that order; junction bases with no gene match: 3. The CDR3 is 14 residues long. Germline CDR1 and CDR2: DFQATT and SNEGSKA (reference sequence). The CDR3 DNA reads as TGCAGTGCCCAGACTAGCGGGAGGTACAATGAGCAGTTCTTC. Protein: CSAQTSGRYNEQFF.

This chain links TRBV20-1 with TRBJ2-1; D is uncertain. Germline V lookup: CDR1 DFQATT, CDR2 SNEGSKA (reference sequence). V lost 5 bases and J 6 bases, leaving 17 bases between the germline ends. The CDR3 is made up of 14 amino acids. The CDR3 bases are TGCAGTGCTTTGGAGCCTGGTTCGGCCAATGAGCAGTTCTTC. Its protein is CSALEPGSANEQFF.

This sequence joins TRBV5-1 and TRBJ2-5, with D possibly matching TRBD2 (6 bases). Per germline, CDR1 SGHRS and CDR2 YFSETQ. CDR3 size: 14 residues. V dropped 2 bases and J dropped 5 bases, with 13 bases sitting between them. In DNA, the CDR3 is TGCGCCAGCAGCTTAGTTGCAGGGAGGGAGACCCAGTACTTC. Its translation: CASSLVAGRETQYF.

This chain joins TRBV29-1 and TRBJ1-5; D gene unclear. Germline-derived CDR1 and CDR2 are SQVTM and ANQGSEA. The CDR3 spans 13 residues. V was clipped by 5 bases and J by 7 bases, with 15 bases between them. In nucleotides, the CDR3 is TGCAGCGTTTCCTCGACCCAGGACCAGCCCCAGCATTTT. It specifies CSVSSTQDQPQHF. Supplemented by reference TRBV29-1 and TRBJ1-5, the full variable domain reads SAVISQKPSRDICQRGTSLTIQCQVDSQVTMMFWYRQQPGQSLTLIATANQGSEATYESGFVIDKFPISRPNLTFSTLTVSNMSPEDSSIYLCSVSSTQDQPQHFGDGTRLSIL.

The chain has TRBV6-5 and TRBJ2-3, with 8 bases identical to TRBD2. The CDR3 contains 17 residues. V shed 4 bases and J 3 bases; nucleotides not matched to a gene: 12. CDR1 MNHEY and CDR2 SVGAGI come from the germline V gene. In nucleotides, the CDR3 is TGTGCCAGCAGTTTCGGACCGGGACTAGGTGTAACAGATACGCAGTATTTT. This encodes CASSFGPGLGVTDTQYF.

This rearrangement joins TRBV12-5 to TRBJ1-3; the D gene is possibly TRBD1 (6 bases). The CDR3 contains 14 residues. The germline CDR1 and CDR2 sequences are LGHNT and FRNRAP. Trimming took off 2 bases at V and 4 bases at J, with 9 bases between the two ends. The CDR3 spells CASGLSGAGNTIYF. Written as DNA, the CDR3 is TGTGCTAGTGGTTTGTCAGGGGCCGGAAACACCATATATTTT.

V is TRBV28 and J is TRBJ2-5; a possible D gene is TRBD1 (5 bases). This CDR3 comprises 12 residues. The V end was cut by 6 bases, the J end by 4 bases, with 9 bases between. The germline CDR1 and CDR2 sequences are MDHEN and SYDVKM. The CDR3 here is CASSRQRETQYF. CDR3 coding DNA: TGTGCCAGCAGCAGACAGAGAGAGACCCAGTACTTC.

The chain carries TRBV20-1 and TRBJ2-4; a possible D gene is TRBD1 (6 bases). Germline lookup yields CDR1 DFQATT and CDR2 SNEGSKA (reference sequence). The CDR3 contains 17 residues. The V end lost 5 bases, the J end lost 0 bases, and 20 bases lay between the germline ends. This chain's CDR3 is CSAVAGTPLIAKNIQYF. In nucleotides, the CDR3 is TGCAGTGCTGTCGCCGGGACACCCCTTATAGCCAAAAACATTCAGTACTTC.

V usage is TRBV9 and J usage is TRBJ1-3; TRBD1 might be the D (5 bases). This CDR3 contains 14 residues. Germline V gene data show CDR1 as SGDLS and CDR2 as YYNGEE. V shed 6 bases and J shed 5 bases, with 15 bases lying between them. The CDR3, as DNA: TGTGCCAGCACCTCCCTGGGGGATAGAAACACCATATATTTT. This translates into CASTSLGDRNTIYF.

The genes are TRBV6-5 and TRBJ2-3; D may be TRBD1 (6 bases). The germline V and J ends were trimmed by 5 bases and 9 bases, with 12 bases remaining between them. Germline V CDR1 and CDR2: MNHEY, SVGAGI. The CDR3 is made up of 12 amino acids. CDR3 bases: TGTGCCAGCAGTCCCGGGACATTGACGCAGTATTTT. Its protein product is CASSPGTLTQYF.

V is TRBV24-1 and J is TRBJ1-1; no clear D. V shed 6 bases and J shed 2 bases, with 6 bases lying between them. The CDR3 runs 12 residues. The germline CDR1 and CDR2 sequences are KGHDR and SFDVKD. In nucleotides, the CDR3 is TGTGCCACCAGTACAGATAACACTGAAGCTTTCTTT. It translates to CATSTDNTEAFF.

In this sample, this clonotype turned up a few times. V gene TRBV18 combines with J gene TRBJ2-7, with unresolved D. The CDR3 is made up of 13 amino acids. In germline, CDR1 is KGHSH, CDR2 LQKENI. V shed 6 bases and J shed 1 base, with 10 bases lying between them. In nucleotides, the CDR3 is TGTGCCAGCTCCCCTCCATCATCCTACGAGCAGTACTTC. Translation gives CASSPPSSYEQYF.